Sequencing of this T cell receptor beta chain was carried out in a study of blood T cell repertoires in COVID-19. This clone was seen only once. CDR1 and CDR2 (germline): MNHEY, SMNVEV (reference sequence). This CDR3 is built from 21 residues. V gave up 2 bases and J gave up 4 bases; unmatched junction bases: 21. Clones were read by immunoSEQ multiplex PCR, and TCRdb kept only the in-frame ones, dropping some. The sample lists tens of thousands of clones; about nine tenths were seen once. V gene TRBV27 combines with J gene TRBJ2-1; 9 nucleotides line up with TRBD1. This sequence originates from a man aged 25 to 40 with acute or convalescent COVID-19. The sequenced sample consisted of peripheral blood. The CDR3 DNA follows: TGTGCCAGCAGTTTAGGGCCCCGCGGAACAGGGGGCGAAATGGGATACAATGAGCAGTTCTTC. Protein product: CASSLGPRGTGGEMGYNEQFF.